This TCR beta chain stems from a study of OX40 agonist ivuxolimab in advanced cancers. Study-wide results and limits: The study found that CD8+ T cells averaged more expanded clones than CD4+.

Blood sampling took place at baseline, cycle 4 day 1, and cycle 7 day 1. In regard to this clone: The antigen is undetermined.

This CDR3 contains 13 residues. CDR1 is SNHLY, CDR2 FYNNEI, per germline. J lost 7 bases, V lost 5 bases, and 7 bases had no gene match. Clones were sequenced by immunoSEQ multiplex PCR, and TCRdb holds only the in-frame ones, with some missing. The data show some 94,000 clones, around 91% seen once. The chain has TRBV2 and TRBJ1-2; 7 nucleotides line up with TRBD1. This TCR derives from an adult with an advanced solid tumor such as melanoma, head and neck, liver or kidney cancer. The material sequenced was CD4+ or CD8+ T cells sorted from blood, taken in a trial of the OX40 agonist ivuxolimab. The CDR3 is CASSLQGFSGYTF. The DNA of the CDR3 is TGTGCCAGCAGTTTACAGGGGTTCTCTGGCTACACCTTC. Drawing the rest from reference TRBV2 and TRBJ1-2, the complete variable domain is EPEVTQTPSHQVTQMGQEVILRCVPISNHLYFYWYRQILGQKVEFLVSFYNNEISEKSEIFDDQFSVERPDGSNFTLKIRSTKLEDSAMYFCASSLQGFSGYTFGSGTRLTVV.